Sequencing of this T cell receptor beta chain was carried out in a study of beta chain features in type 1 diabetes. As regards this clone: Its target is unknown.

CD45RO/CCR7/CD25/CD127/CD95/CD27 sorting isolated CD4+ naive, central memory, regulatory and stem cell-like memory cells. Reverse transcription of all isolated RNA meant that expressed TCRB transcripts were sequenced. Profiled with immunoSEQ multiplex PCR; TCRdb holds only in-frame clones, not every one. The sample lists under 250,000 clones; 25% to 35% were seen once. Study-level results: Compared to healthy donors, patients appeared to have naive, central memory and Treg TCRB repertoires that were more alike.

Sequencing was carried out using central memory CD4+ T cells from blood. The sequence was collected from a man aged 30-40 years in good health.

In nucleotides, the CDR3 is TGTGCCAGCTCACCACTCGAGTCAGCTCCTAGGGAGCAGTACTTC. It yields the protein CASSPLESAPREQYF. The chain carries TRBV18 and TRBJ2-7; D gene unclear. The CDR3 contains 15 residues. Trimming stripped 1 base from V and 7 bases from J, with 17 bases between. Per the germline V gene, CDR1 is KGHSH and CDR2 is LQKENI. Full variable domain (remainder filled in from reference TRBV18 and TRBJ2-7): NAGVMQNPRHLVRRRGQEARLRCSPMKGHSHVYWYRQLPEEGLKFMVYLQKENIIDESGMPKERFSAEFPKEGPSILRIQQVVRGDSAAYFCASSPLESAPREQYFGPGTRLTVT.